These 15 T cell receptor beta chains were sequenced from one sample in a study of cytomegalovirus exposure and HLA in healthy donors. The study ran its PCR with 60 Vbeta and 13 Jbeta primers. Produced via immunoSEQ multiplex PCR; TCRdb's table is partial and in-frame only. This sample contains around 150,000 clones. The sample taken for sequencing was PBMCs. Receptors were obtained from a man aged 25 to 40 in good health and CMV-seronegative.

This rearrangement joins TRBV27 to TRBJ1-5; D gene ambiguous. The germline gives CDR1 MNHEY, CDR2 SMNVEV (reference sequence). This CDR3 is built from 15 residues. Trimming took 2 bases from V and 4 from J, leaving 12 bases between them. The CDR3, as DNA: TGTGCCAGCAGTTTAGTCTCCAGCGCGAATCAGCCCCAGCATTTT. Amino acids: CASSLVSSANQPQHF.

The chain couples TRBV27 to TRBJ1-2, with TRBD1 identical over 10 bases. The germline CDR1 and CDR2 sequences are MNHEY and SMNVEV (reference sequence). This CDR3 contains 15 residues. Trimming at V came to 4 bases and at J to 5 bases, leaving 7 bases not matched to a gene. The CDR3 DNA is TGTGCCAGCAGTTCCCCCTCGGGACAGGGGTATGGCTACACCTTC. This codes for CASSSPSGQGYGYTF.

The chain uses TRBV28 and TRBJ1-5; D might be TRBD1 (6 bases). The germline V and J ends were trimmed by 8 bases and 2 bases, with 10 bases remaining between them. CDR1 is MDHEN and CDR2 is SYDVKM in the germline V gene. CDR3 length equals 13 residues. The CDR3 sequence is CASLDSGNQPQHF. The CDR3 coding sequence is TGTGCCAGCTTGGACAGTGGCAATCAGCCCCAGCATTTT.

This rearrangement joins TRBV25-1 to TRBJ2-7; D remains ambiguous. Germline V gene lookup returns CDR1 MGHDK and CDR2 SYGVNS. CDR3 length equals 13 residues. The V end lost 2 bases, the J end lost 0 bases, and 5 bases lay between the germline ends. This CDR3 is CASSEPSSYEQYF. For the CDR3, the DNA is TGTGCCAGCAGTGAACCCAGCTCCTACGAGCAGTACTTC.

The J gene is TRBJ1-5, the V gene TRBV2, with 7 nucleotides matching TRBD1. This CDR3 contains 14 residues. The V gene's germline CDR1 is SNHLY and CDR2 FYNNEI. J was trimmed by 3 bases and V by 6 bases; bases with no gene match: 5. The CDR3 is CASRGDSVNQPQHF. CDR3 nucleotide sequence: TGTGCCAGCAGGGGGGACAGCGTCAATCAGCCCCAGCATTTT.

This chain uses TRBV18 with TRBJ2-3; tentatively, D is TRBD2 (6 bases). V lost 4 bases, J lost 0 bases, and 14 bases lay in between. Germline assignment: CDR1 KGHSH and CDR2 LQKENI. This CDR3 is 16 amino acids long. The DNA for the CDR3 is TGTGCCAGCTCACATATTAGCGGCGGAAGCACAGATACGCAGTATTTT. Translated, it gives CASSHISGGSTDTQYF.

The chain uses TRBV9 and TRBJ1-5; 10 bases are shared with TRBD1. V lost 0 bases to trimming and J lost 6 bases; unmatched junction nucleotides: 3. The V gene's germline CDR1 is SGDLS and CDR2 YYNGEE. This CDR3 has 15 amino acids. CDR3 amino acids: CASSVGWTGGQPQHF. The CDR3 DNA follows: TGTGCCAGCAGCGTAGGGTGGACAGGGGGTCAGCCCCAGCATTTT.

The chain couples TRBV6-1 to TRBJ2-3; 7 bases match TRBD2. V trimming: 3 bases; J trimming: 0 bases; junction bases outside the gene matches: 3. CDR1 is MNHNS and CDR2 is SASEGT in the germline V gene. The CDR3 totals 15 residues. CDR3 residues: CASSDVGGSTDTQYF. DNA for the CDR3: TGTGCCAGCAGTGACGTGGGGGGGAGCACAGATACGCAGTATTTT.

The V call is TRBV4-3, the J call TRBJ2-1, with 7 positions matching TRBD2. V gave up 0 bases and J gave up 4 bases; unmatched junction bases: 9. This CDR3 is built from 17 residues. The germline CDR1 and CDR2 sequences are LGHNA and YSLEER. CDR3 protein: CASSQEGRTSEYNEQFF. The CDR3 nucleotides read TGCGCCAGCAGCCAAGAAGGGCGTACTAGCGAGTACAATGAGCAGTTCTTC.

The chain joins TRBV6-5 to TRBJ2-5; 9 nucleotides agree with TRBD1. Gene TRBJ2-7 matches the end of the DNA better, so the J call may be wrong. The CDR3 has 13 amino acids. Germline V gene data show CDR1 as MNHEY and CDR2 as SVGAGI. The CDR3 here is CASRRTGEHEQYF. The CDR3 DNA is TGTGCCAGCAGGCGGACAGGGGAGCACGAGCAGTACTTC.

The genes are TRBV5-4 and TRBJ1-1; D is undetermined. Germline V CDR1 and CDR2: SGHNT, YYREEE (reference sequence). V shed 0 bases and J shed 2 bases, with 11 bases lying between them. This CDR3 comprises 15 residues. For the CDR3, the DNA is TGTGCCAGCAGCTTGGCCGGAGCCGGTAACACTGAAGCTTTCTTT. Translated, it gives CASSLAGAGNTEAFF.

This sequence joins TRBV5-1 and TRBJ2-5; TRBD1 is a possible D gene (7 bases). Germline V gene lookup returns CDR1 SGHRS and CDR2 YFSETQ. The CDR3 runs 14 residues. Trimming removed 4 bases from V and 5 bases from J, with 15 bases in between. Here the CDR3 reads CASSVSGGSETQYF. The DNA for the CDR3 is TGCGCCAGCAGCGTCTCAGGGGGGTCGGAGACCCAGTACTTC. Together with reference TRBV5-1 and TRBJ2-5, the CDR3 gives the full variable domain: KAGVTQTPRYLIKTRGQQVTLSCSPISGHRSVSWYQQTPGQGLQFLFEYFSETQRNKGNFPGRFSGRQFSNSRSEMNVSTLELGDSALYLCASSVSGGSETQYFGPGTRLLVL.

The chain is built from TRBV5-6 and TRBJ2-2, with 11 bases lining up with TRBD2. Germline CDR1 reads SGHDT; CDR2 reads YYEEEE. The V and J ends lost 0 bases and 1 base, in that order; junction bases with no gene match: 5. The CDR3 runs to 18 residues. The CDR3, as DNA: TGTGCCAGCAGCTTGGTCCCCGGACTAGCGGGGAACACCGGGGAGCTGTTTTTT. It translates to CASSLVPGLAGNTGELFF.

This chain links TRBV5-1 with TRBJ2-1; no clear D. Germline CDR1 SGHRS, CDR2 YFSETQ. V shed 1 base and J shed 5 bases, with 10 bases lying between them. There are 14 residues in the CDR3. In nucleotides, the CDR3 is TGCGCCAGCAGCTTGATGTTAGCAGACAATGAGCAGTTCTTC. Translated, it gives CASSLMLADNEQFF.

The chain recombines TRBV6-1 with TRBJ2-7; possibly TRBD2 for D (6 bases). CDR3 length: 14 residues. Trimming took 4 bases from V and 7 from J, leaving 17 bases between them. The germline CDR1 and CDR2 sequences are MNHNS and SASEGT. In DNA, the CDR3 is TGTGCCAGCAGTGGAGGCACAGTTGGGAGGGAGCAGTACTTC. Translated, it gives CASSGGTVGREQYF.